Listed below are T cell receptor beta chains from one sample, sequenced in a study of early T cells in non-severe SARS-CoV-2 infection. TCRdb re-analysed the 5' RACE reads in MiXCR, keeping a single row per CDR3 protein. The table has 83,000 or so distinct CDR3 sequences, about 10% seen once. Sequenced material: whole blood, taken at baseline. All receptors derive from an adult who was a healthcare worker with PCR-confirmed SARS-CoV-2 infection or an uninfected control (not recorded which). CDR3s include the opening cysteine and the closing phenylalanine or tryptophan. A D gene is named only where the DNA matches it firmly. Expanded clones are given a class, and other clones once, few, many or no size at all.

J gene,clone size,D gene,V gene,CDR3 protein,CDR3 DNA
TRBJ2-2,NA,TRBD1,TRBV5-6,CASSFGTGADGELFF,TGTGCCAGCAGCTTTGGGACAGGGGCGGACGGGGAGCTGTTTTTT
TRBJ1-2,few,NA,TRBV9,CASSPDRLTPIYGYTF,TGTGCCAGCAGCCCGGACAGACTAACTCCCATCTATGGCTACACCTTC
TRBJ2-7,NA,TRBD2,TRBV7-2,CASSSSGAYEQYF,TGTGCCAGCAGCTCTAGCGGGGCCTACGAGCAGTACTTC
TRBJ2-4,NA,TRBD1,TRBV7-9,CASSPDRGRDKNIQYF,TGTGCCAGCAGCCCAGACAGGGGTCGGGACAAAAACATTCAGTACTTC
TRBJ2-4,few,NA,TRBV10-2,CASSGEGNIQYF,TGCGCCAGCAGTGGGGAAGGAAACATTCAGTACTTC
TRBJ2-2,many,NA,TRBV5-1,CASRPDGLNTGELFF,TGCGCCAGCAGGCCGGACGGATTGAACACCGGGGAGCTGTTTTTT
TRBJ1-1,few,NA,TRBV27,CASSFGTAEGMNTEAFF,TGTGCCAGCAGTTTTGGGACCGCGGAGGGGATGAACACTGAAGCTTTCTTT
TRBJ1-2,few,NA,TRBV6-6,CASRRTSNYGYTF,TGTGCCAGCAGACGGACCTCTAACTATGGCTACACCTTC
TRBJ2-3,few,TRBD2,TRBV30,CAWRLAGDADTQYF,TGTGCCTGGAGGCTAGCGGGAGACGCAGATACGCAGTATTTT
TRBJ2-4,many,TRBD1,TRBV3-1,CASSQRTGLNIQYF,TGTGCCAGCAGCCAGAGGACAGGGCTGAACATTCAGTACTTC
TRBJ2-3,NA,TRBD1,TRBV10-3,CAITEGRGTTDTQYF,TGTGCCATCACGGAAGGCAGGGGGACCACAGATACGCAGTATTTT
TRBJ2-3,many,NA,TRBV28,CASSPDFTDTQYF,TGTGCCAGCAGTCCAGACTTCACAGATACGCAGTATTTT
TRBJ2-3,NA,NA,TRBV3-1,CASSQIMDTQYF,TGTGCCAGCAGCCAAATAATGGATACGCAGTATTTT
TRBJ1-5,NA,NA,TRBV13,CASSLGRADHQPQHF,TGTGCCAGCAGCTTAGGCCGGGCAGACCATCAGCCCCAGCATTTT
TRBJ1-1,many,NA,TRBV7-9,CASSEEARYTEAFF,TGTGCCAGCAGCGAGGAGGCGAGGTACACTGAAGCTTTCTTT
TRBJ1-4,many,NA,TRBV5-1,CASSPTTGLGEKLFF,TGCGCCAGCAGCCCTACTACAGGGTTGGGTGAAAAACTGTTTTTT
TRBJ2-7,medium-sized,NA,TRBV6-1,CASSEVSYEQYF,TGTGCCAGCAGTGAAGTCAGCTACGAGCAGTACTTC
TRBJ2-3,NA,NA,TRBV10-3,CAIRGDSTDTQYF,TGTGCCATCAGGGGGGATAGCACAGATACGCAGTATTTT
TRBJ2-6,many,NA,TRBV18,CASSPGSPGANVLTF,TGTGCCAGCTCACCAGGCAGCCCTGGGGCCAACGTCCTGACTTTC
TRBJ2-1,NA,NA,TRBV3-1,CASSQSGGGYNEQFF,TGTGCCAGCAGCCAGTCCGGTGGGGGATACAATGAGCAGTTCTTC
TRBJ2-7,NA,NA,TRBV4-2,CASSQDSGSLRYEQYF,TGTGCCAGCAGCCAAGATAGTGGGAGTCTCCGCTACGAGCAGTACTTC
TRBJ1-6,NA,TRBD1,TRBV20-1,CSATRTGLNSPLHF,TGCAGTGCTACTAGGACAGGACTTAATTCACCCCTCCACTTT
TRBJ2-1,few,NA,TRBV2,CASRLWEVGFF,TGTGCCAGCAGACTCTGGGAAGTGGGGTTCTTC
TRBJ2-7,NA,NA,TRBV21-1,CASSSPGRADEQYF,TGTGCCAGCAGCAGTCCGGGGAGGGCGGACGAGCAGTACTTC